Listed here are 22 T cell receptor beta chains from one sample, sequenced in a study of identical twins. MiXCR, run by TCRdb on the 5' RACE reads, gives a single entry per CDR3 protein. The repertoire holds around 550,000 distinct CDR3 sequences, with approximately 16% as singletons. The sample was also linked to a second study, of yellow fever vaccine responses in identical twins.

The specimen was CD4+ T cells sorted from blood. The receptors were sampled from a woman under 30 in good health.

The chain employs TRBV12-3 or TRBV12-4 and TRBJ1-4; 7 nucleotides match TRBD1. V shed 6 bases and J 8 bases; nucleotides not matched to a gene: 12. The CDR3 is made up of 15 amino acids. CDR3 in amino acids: CASRESTGSIEKLFF. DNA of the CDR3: TGTGCCAGCAGGGAATCGACAGGGAGCATCGAAAAACTGTTTTTT.

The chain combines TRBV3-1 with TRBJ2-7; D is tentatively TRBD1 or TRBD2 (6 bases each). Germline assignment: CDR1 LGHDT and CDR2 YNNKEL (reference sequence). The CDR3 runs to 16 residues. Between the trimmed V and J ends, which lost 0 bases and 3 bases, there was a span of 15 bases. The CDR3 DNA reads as TGTGCCAGCAGCCAAGAAGGGGGTAAGCGGGTCTACGAGCAGTACTTC. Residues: CASSQEGGKRVYEQYF.

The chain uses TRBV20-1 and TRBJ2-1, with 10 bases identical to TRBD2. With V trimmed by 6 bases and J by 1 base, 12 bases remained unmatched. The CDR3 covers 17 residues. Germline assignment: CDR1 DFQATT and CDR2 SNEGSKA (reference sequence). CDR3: CSAPVIGSGRSYNEQFF. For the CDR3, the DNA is TGCAGTGCCCCGGTTATTGGTAGCGGGAGGTCCTACAATGAGCAGTTCTTC.

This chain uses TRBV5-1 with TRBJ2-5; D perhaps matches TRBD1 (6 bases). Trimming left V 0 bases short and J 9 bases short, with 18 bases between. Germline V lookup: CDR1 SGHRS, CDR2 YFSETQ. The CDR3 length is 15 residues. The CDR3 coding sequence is TGCGCCAGCAGCTTGGAGGCGGTCGGGTCAGGGGCCCAGTACTTC. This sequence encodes CASSLEAVGSGAQYF.

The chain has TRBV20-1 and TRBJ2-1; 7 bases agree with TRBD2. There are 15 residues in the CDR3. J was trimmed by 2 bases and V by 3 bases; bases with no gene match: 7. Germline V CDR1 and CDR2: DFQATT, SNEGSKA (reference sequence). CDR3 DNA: TGCAGTGCTAGTTTGCGGGAGTCCCCCTACAATGAGCAGTTCTTC. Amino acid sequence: CSASLRESPYNEQFF.

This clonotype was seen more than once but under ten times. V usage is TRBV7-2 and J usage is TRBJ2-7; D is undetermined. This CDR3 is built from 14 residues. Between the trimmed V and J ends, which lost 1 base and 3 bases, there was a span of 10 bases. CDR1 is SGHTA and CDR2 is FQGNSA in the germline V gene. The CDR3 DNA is TGTGCCAGCAGCTTAGTGGGCGCAAACTACGAGCAGTACTTC. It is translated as CASSLVGANYEQYF. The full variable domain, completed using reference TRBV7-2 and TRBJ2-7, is GAGVSQSPSNKVTEKGKDVELRCDPISGHTALYWYRQSLGQGLEFLIYFQGNSAPDKSGLPSDRFSAERTGGSVSTLTIQRTQQEDSAVYLCASSLVGANYEQYFGPGTRLTVT.

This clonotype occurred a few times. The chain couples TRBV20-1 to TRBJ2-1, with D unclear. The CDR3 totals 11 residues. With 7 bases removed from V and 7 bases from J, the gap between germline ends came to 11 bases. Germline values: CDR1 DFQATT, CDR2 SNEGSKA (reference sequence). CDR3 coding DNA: TGCAGTGTCTGGATTGGGAATGAGCAGTTCTTC. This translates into CSVWIGNEQFF.

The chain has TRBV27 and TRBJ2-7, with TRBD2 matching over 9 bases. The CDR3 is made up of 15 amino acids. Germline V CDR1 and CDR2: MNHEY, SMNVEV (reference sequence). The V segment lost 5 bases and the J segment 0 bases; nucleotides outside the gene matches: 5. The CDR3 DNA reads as TGTGCCAGCAGTCAGACTAGCGGCTTCTCCTACGAGCAGTACTTC. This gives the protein CASSQTSGFSYEQYF.

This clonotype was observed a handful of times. The CDR3 bases are TGTGCCACCAGTGACCCTGATGTGGCCGGAGGGTTGAATGAGCAGTTCTTC. It yields the protein CATSDPDVAGGLNEQFF. V is TRBV24-1 and J is TRBJ2-1; a weak D match, TRBD2 (6 bases). Germline CDR1 and CDR2: KGHDR and SFDVKD. The CDR3 totals 17 residues. V lost 4 bases and J lost 7, with 22 bases in between.

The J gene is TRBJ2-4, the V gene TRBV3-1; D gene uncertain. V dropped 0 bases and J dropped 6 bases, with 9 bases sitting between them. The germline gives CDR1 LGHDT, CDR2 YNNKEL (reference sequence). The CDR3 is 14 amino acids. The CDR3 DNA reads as TGTGCCAGCAGCCAAGATTCTCCTCTAAACATTCAGTACTTC. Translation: CASSQDSPLNIQYF. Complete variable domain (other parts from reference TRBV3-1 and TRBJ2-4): DTAVSQTPKYLVTQMGNDKSIKCEQNLGHDTMYWYKQDSKKFLKIMFSYNNKELIINETVPNRFSPKSPDKAHLNLHINSLELGDSAVYFCASSQDSPLNIQYFGAGTRLSVL.

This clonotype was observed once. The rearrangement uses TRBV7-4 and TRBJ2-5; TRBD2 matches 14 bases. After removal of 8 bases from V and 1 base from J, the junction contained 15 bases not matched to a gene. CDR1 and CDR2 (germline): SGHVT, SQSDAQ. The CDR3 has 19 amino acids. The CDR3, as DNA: TGTGCCAGCTGTCCCGGGACTAGCGGGAGTTGGGGGGCCCAAGAGACCCAGTACTTC. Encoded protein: CASCPGTSGSWGAQETQYF.

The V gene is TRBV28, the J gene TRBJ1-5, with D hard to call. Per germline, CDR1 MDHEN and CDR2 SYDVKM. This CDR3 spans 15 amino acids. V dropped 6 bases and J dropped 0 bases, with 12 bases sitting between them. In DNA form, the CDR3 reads TGTGCCAGCAGGGCAGGAACCCATAGCAATCAGCCCCAGCATTTT. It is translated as CASRAGTHSNQPQHF.

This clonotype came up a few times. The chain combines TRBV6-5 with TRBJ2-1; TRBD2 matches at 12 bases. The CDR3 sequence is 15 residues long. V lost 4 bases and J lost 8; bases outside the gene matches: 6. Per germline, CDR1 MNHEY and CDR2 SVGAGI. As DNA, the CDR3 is TGTGCCAGCAGTTGGACTAGCGGGATGGACTATGAGCAGTTCTTC. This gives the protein CASSWTSGMDYEQFF.

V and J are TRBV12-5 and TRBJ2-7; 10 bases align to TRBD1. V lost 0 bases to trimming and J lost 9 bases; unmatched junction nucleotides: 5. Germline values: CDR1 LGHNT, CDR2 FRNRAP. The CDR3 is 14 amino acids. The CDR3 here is CASGLVADRGRQYF. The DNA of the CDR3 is TGTGCTAGTGGTTTGGTAGCAGACAGGGGGCGGCAGTACTTC.

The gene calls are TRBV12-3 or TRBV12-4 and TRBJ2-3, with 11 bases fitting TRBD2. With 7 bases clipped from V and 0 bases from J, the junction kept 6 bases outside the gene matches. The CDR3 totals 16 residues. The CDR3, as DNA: TGTGCCAGCACATCTAGCGGGGGGCTTAGCACAGATACGCAGTATTTT. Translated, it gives CASTSSGGLSTDTQYF.

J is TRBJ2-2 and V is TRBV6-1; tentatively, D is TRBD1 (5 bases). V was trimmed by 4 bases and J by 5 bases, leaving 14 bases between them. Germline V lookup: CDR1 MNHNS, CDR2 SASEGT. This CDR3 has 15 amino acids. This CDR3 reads CASSVAGASTGELFF. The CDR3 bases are TGTGCCAGCAGTGTAGCTGGGGCTTCGACCGGGGAGCTGTTTTTT.

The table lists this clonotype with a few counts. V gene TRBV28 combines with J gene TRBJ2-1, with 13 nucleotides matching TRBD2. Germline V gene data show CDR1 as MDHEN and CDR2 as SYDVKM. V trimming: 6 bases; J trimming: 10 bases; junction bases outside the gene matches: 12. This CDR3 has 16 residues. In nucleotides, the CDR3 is TGTGCCAGCAGCTCCCGGACTAGCGGGAGAGGTGGGGAGCAGTTCTTC. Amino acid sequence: CASSSRTSGRGGEQFF.

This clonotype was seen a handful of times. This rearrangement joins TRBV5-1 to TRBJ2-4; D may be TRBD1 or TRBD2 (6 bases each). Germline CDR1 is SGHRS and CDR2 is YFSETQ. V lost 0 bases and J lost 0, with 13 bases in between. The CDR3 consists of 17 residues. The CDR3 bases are TGCGCCAGCAGCTTGGATGGGGGGCTTGGAGCCAAAAACATTCAGTACTTC. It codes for CASSLDGGLGAKNIQYF.

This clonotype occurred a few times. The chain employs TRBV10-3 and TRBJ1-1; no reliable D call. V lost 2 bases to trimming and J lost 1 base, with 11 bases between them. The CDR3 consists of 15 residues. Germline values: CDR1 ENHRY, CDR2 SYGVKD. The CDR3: CAISEVSVGNTEAFF. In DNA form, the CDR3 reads TGTGCCATCAGTGAGGTATCAGTGGGGAACACTGAAGCTTTCTTT.

The CDR3 is CASSKDRGRCYF. The CDR3 DNA follows: TGTGCCAGCAGCAAAGACAGGGGGCGTTGTTACTTC. V is TRBV12-3 or TRBV12-4 and J is TRBJ2-4; 10 positions agree with TRBD1. The CDR3 consists of 12 residues. J lost 16 bases, V lost 6 bases, and 9 bases had no gene match.

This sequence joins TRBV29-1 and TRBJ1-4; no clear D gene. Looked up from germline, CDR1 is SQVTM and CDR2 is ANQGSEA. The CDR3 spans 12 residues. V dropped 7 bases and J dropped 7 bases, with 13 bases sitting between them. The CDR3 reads CSGGLWGEKLFF. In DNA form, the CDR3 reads TGCAGCGGCGGACTATGGGGTGAAAAACTGTTTTTT. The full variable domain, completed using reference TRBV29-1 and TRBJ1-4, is SAVISQKPSRDICQRGTSLTIQCQVDSQVTMMFWYRQQPGQSLTLIATANQGSEATYESGFVIDKFPISRPNLTFSTLTVSNMSPEDSSIYLCSGGLWGEKLFFGSGTQLSVL.

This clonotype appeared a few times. CDR3 sequence reads: CASSLAGGPLRGEQFF. CDR3 sequence (DNA): TGTGCCAGCAGCTTAGCGGGAGGGCCTTTAAGGGGTGAGCAGTTCTTC. The rearrangement uses TRBV7-2 and TRBJ2-1; 7 nucleotides line up with TRBD2. CDR3 size: 16 residues. The germline V gene has CDR1 SGHTA and CDR2 FQGNSA. With V trimmed by 0 bases and J by 9 bases, 11 bases remained unmatched.